Sequencing of this T cell receptor beta chain was carried out in a study of CD8+CD57+ T cells in acquired aplastic anemia (dated by TCRdb to the late 2010s). Background for the entire study: On average, sorted CD4+ and CD8+ cells yielded 3.2 ug of extracted DNA, with a range of about 0.17 to 27.4 ug. Mean read counts for healthy donor samples were approximately 10 million for CD4+ cells and about 12 million for CD8+ cells.

Of note for this clonotype: The antigen it binds to is not known. Germline is not matched at one junction end, which may reflect a read error.

The study deep-sequenced TCR repertoires of sorted CD4+ and CD8+ blood T cells from severe aplastic anemia patients and healthy subjects. Ficoll-Paque density gradient centrifugation was used to isolate peripheral blood mononuclear cells. Before DNA extraction, CD4+ and CD8+ T cells were sorted by FACS or by magnetic beads. Genomic DNA was used as template for profiling of TCR beta VDJ combinations and CDR3 sequences. An Illumina HiSeq 2000 was the platform used for TCR repertoire sequencing. The paper's processing steps were these. Repertoire assessment relied on Simpson's diversity index, CDR3 size and DJ length profiles, and TRBV/TRBJ rearrangement plots. The most abundant DNA sequence in the deep sequencing data was taken as the immunodominant clone. CDR3 amino acid sequences were screened for sharing across subjects and were compared with published repertoires and the VDJdb database. The public sequencing data were trimmed at Q25 with fastp and processed into clonotypes with MiXCR by TCRdb, which kept only in-frame beta chains. Identical CDR3 protein sequences are pooled into one entry, listed with their most common genes and DNA. The V and J calls come from TCRdb's annotation, not from the publication. This sample gives about 190,000 distinct CDR3 sequences in total; 50% to 55% of them show up just once. The biggest ten clones account for about 17% of the sample.

CDR1 and CDR2 were assigned from the germline V gene as SGDLS and YYNGEE. Reading from cysteine to phenylalanine, the CDR3 counts 17 amino acids. Only the CDR3 region is kept as DNA, spanning 51 bases read in frame from base 1. The paper's findings and limits, for the study overall: Although roughly 29 CD8+ CDR3 sequences were shared by patients and controls, these sequences appeared highly expressed in patients and within the immunodominant clones of patients. Patients and healthy controls showed no significant difference in CD8+ Simpson's diversity (P=0.060).

The clonotype originates from a human donor in good health, serving as a control. The V and J segments used are TRBV9 and TRBJ2-2; D gene: possibly TRBD2, on 6 matching bases. Sequencing was done on a sample of sorted CD4+, CD8+, or CD8+CD57+ T cells (not recorded which) from PBMCs. The DNA reads as follows: TGTGCCAGCAGCGTAGATGGGCTAAGTGTCGACACCGGGGGGCTGTTTTTT. Its product reads: CASSVDGLSVDTGGLFF.